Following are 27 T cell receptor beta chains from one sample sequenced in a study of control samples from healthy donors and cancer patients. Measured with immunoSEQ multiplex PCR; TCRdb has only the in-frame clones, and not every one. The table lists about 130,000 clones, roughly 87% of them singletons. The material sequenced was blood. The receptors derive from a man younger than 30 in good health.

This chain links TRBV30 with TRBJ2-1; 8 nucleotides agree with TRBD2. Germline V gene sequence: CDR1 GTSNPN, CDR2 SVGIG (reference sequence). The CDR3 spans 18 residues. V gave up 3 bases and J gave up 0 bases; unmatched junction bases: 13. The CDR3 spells CAWRDLWIAGSSYNEQFF. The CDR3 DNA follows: TGTGCCTGGAGGGACCTATGGATAGCGGGGAGCTCCTACAATGAGCAGTTCTTC.

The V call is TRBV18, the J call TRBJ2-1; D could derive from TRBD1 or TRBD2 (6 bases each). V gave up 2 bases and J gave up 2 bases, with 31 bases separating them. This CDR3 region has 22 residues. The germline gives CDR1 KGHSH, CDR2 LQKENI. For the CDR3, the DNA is TGTGCCAGCTCACCAGAGGTCCCGTTTCGGGGGCTTAATCTCATCACCTACAATGAGCAGTTCTTC. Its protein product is CASSPEVPFRGLNLITYNEQFF.

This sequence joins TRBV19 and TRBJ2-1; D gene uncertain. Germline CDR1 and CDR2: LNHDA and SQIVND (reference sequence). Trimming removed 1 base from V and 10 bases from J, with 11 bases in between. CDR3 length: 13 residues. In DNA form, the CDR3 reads TGTGCCAGTAGTATAGTCCGGGCAGAAGAGCAGTTCTTC. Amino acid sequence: CASSIVRAEEQFF.

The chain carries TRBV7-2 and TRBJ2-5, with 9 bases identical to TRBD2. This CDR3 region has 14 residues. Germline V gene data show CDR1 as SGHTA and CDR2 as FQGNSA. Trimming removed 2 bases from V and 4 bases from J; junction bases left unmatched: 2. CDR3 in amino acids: CASSLNSGRETQYF. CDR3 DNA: TGTGCCAGCAGCTTAAATAGCGGGAGAGAGACCCAGTACTTC.

CDR3 residues: CAISEITGAGNTIYF. For the CDR3, the DNA is TGTGCCATCAGTGAGATAACAGGGGCTGGAAACACCATATATTTT. This chain uses TRBV10-3 with TRBJ1-3, with 7 bases identical to TRBD1. Germline V gene lookup returns CDR1 ENHRY and CDR2 SYGVKD. Trimming removed 2 bases from V and 2 bases from J; junction bases left unmatched: 3. The CDR3 sequence is 15 residues long.

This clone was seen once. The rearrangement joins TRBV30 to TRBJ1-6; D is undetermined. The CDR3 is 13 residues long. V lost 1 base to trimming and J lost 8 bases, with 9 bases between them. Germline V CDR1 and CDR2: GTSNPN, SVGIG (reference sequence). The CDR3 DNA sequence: TGTGCCTGGAGTGCGTTGACGGATTCACCCCTCCACTTT. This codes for CAWSALTDSPLHF.

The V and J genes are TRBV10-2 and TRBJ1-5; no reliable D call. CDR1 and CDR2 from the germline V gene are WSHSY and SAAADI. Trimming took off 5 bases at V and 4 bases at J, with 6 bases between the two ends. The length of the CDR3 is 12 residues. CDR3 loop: CASSSTNQPQHF. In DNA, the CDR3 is TGCGCCAGCAGTTCGACGAATCAGCCCCAGCATTTT.

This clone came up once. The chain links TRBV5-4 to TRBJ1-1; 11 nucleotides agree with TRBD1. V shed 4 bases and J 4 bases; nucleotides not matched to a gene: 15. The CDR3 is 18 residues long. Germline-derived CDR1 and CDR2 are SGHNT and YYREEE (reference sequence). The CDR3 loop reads CASSGVGGDRGKVTEAFF. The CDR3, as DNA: TGTGCCAGCAGCGGCGTTGGAGGGGACAGGGGGAAGGTCACTGAAGCTTTCTTT.

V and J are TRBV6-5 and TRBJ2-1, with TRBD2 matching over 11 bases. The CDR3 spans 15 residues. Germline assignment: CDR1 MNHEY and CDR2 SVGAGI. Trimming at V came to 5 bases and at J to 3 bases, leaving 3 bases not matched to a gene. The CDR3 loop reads CASSPGLADYNEQFF. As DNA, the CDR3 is TGTGCCAGCAGTCCGGGACTAGCGGACTACAATGAGCAGTTCTTC.

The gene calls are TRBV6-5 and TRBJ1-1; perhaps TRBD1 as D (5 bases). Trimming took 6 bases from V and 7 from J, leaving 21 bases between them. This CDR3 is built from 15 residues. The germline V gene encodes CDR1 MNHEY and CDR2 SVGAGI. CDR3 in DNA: TGTGCCAGCAGCCTTTCCCAGGGTTTTGTGAATGAAGCTTTCTTT. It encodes CASSLSQGFVNEAFF.

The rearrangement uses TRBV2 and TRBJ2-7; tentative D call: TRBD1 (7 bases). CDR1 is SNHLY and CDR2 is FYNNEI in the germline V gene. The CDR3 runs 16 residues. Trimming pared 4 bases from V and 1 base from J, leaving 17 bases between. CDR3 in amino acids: CASSGPRPGGSYEQYF. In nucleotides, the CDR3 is TGTGCCAGCAGTGGTCCCCGGCCAGGGGGGTCCTACGAGCAGTACTTC.

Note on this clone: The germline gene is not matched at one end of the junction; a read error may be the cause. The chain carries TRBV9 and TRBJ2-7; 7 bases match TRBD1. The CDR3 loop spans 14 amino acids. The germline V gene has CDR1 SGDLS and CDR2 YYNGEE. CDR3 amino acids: CASSAGTESYGQYF. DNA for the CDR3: TGTGCCAGCAGCGCCGGGACAGAATCCTACGGGCAGTACTTC.

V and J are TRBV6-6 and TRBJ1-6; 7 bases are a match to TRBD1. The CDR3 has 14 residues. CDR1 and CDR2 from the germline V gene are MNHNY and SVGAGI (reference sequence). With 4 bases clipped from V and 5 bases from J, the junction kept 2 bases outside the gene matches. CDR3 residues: CASSLGQDNSPLHF. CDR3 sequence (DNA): TGTGCCAGCAGTTTAGGACAGGATAATTCACCCCTCCACTTT.

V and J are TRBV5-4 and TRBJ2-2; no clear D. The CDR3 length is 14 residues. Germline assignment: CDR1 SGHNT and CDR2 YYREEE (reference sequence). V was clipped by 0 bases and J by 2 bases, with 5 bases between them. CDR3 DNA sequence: TGTGCCAGCAGCTTGGATAGAAACACCGGGGAGCTGTTTTTT. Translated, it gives CASSLDRNTGELFF.

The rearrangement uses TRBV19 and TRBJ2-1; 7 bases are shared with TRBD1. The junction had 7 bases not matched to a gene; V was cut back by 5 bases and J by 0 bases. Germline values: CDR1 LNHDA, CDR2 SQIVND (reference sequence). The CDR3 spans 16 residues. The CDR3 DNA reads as TGTGCCAGTAGTTCCGGGACAGACTTCTCCTACAATGAGCAGTTCTTC. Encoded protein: CASSSGTDFSYNEQFF.

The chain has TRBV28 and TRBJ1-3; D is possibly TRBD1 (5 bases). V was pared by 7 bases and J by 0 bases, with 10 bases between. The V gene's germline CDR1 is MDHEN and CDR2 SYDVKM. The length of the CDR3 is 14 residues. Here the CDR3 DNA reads TGTGCCAGCAAAGACAGTACCTCTGGAAACACCATATATTTT. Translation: CASKDSTSGNTIYF.

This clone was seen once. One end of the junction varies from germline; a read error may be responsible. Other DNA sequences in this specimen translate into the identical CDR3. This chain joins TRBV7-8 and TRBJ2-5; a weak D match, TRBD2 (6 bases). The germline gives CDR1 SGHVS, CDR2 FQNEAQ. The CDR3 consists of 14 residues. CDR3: CASSLVTGEETQYF. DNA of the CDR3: TGCGCCAGCAGCTTAGTTACGGGAGAAGAGACCCAGTACTTC. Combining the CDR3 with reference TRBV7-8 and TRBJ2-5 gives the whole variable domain GAGVSQSPRYKVAKRGQDVALRCDPISGHVSLFWYQQALGQGPEFLTYFQNEAQLDKSGLPSDRFFAERPEGSVSTLKIQRTQQEDSAVYLCASSLVTGEETQYFGPGTRLLVL.

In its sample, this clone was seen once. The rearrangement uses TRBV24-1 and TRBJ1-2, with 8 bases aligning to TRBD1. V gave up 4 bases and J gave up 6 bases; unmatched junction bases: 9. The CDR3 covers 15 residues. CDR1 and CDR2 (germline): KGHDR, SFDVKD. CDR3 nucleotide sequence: TGTGCCACCAGTGACCGGACGACAGGGGAGCATGGCTACACCTTC. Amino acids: CATSDRTTGEHGYTF.

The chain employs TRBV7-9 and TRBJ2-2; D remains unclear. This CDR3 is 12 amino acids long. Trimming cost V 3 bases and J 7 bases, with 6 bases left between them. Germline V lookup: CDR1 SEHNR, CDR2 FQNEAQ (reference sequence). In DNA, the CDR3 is TGTGCCAGCAGCTTGGGCCGCGGGGAGCTGTTTTTT. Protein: CASSLGRGELFF.

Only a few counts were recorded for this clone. The CDR3 spells CASSPPIGRNEQFF. CDR3 DNA: TGTGCCAGCTCACCACCGATCGGGAGAAATGAGCAGTTCTTC. The chain recombines TRBV18 with TRBJ2-1; tentatively, D is TRBD2 (6 bases). The V end lost 0 bases, the J end lost 7 bases, and 10 bases lay between the germline ends. The germline V gene has CDR1 KGHSH and CDR2 LQKENI. This CDR3 region has 14 residues.

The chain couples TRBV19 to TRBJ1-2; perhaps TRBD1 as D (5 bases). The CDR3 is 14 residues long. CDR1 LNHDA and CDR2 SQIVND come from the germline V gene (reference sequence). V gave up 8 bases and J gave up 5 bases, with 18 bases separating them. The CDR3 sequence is CASGDLTITYGYTF. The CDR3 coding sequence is TGTGCCAGTGGGGACCTTACTATAACTTATGGCTACACCTTC. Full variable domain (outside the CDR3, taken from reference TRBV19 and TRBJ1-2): DGGITQSPKYLFRKEGQNVTLSCEQNLNHDAMYWYRQDPGQGLRLIYYSQIVNDFQKGDIAEGYSVSREKKESFPLTVTSAQKNPTAFYLCASGDLTITYGYTFGSGTRLTVV.

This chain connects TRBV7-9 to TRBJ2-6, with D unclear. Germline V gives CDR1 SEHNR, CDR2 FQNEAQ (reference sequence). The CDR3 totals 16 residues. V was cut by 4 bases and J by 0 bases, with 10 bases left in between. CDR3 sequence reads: CASSSALGSGANVLTF. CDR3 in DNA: TGTGCCAGCAGCTCCGCTTTAGGCTCTGGGGCCAACGTCCTGACTTTC.

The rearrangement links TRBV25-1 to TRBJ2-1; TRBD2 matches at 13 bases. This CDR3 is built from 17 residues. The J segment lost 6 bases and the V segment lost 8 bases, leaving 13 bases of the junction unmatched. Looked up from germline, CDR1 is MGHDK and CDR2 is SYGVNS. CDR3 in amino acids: CASCALAGGEIVNEQFF. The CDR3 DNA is TGTGCCAGCTGCGCACTAGCGGGAGGGGAGATAGTCAATGAGCAGTTCTTC.

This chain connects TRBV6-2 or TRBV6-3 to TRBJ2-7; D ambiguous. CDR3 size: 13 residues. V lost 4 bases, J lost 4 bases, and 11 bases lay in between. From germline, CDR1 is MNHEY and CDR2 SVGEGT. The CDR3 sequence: CASSSYVYYEQYF. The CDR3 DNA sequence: TGTGCCAGCAGTTCCTACGTCTATTACGAGCAGTACTTC.

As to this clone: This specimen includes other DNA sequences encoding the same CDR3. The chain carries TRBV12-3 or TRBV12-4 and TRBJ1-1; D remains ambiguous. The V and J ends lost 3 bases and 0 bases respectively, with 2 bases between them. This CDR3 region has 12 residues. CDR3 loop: CASSFLNTEAFF. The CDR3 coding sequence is TGTGCCAGCAGTTTTCTGAACACTGAAGCTTTCTTT.

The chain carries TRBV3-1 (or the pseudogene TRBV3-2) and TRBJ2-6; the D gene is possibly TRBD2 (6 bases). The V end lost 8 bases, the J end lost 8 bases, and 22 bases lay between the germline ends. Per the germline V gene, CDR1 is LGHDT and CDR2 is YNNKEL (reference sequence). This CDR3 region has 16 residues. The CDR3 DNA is TGTGCCAGCCGGCCCTGGTCTAGCGCAGGGACCAACGTCCTGACTTTC. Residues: CASRPWSSAGTNVLTF.

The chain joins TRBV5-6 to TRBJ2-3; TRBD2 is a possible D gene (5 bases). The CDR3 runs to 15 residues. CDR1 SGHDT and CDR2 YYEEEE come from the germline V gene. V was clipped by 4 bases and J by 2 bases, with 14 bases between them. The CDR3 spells CASSPRTLITDTQYF. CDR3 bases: TGTGCCAGCAGCCCGAGGACTCTCATCACAGATACGCAGTATTTT.